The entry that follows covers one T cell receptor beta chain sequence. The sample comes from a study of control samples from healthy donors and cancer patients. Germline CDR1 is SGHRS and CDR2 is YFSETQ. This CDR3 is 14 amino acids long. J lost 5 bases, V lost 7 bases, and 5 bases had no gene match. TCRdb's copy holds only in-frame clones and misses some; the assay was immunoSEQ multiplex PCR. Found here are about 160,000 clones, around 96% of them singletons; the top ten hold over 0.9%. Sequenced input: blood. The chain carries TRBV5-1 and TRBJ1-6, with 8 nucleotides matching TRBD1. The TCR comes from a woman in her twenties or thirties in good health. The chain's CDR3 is CASSQGQDNSPLHF. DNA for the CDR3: TGCGCCAGCTCACAGGGACAGGATAATTCACCCCTCCACTTT.